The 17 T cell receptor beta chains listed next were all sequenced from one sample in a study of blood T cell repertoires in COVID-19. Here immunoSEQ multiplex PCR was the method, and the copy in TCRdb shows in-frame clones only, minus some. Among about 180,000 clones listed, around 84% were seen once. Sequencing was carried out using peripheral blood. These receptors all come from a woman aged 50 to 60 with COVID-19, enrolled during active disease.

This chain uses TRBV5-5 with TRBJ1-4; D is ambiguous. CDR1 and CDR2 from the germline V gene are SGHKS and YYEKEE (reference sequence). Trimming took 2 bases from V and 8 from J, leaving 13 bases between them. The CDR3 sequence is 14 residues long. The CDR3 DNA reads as TGTGCCAGCAGCTTCCAGGAGGATGGCGAAAAACTGTTTTTT. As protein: CASSFQEDGEKLFF.

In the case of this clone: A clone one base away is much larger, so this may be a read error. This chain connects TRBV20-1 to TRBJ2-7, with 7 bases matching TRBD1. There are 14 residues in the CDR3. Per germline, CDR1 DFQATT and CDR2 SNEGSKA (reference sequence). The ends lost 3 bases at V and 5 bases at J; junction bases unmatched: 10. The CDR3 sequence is CSASLTGDINEQYF. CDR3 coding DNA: TGCAGTGCTAGTTTAACAGGGGACATCAACGAGCAGTACTTC.

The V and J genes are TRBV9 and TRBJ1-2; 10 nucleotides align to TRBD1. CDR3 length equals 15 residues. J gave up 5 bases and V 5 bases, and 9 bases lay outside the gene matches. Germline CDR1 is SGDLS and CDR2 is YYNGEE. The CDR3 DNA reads TGTGCCAGCAGTGGATACGGGGACAGGGGTTATGGCTACACCTTC. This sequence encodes CASSGYGDRGYGYTF.

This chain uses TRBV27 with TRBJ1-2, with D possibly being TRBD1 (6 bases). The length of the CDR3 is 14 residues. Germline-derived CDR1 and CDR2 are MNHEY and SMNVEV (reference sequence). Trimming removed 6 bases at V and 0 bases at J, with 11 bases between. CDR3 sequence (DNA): TGTGCCAGCAGGCAGACAGGTGCTAACTATGGCTACACCTTC. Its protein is CASRQTGANYGYTF.

The CDR3 region has the DNA TGTGCCAGCAGTTTATCTCCCTACAATGAGCAGTTCTTC. Its protein is CASSLSPYNEQFF. The chain couples TRBV28 to TRBJ2-1; D gene unclear. V dropped 1 base and J dropped 2 bases, with 3 bases sitting between them. The CDR3 runs to 13 residues. The V gene's germline CDR1 is MDHEN and CDR2 SYDVKM.

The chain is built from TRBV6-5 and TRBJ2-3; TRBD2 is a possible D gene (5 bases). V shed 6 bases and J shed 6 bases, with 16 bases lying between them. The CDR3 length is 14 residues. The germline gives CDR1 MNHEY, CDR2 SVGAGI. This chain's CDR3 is CASSRGPGPDTQYF. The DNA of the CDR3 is TGTGCCAGCAGCCGGGGTCCCGGCCCGGATACGCAGTATTTT.

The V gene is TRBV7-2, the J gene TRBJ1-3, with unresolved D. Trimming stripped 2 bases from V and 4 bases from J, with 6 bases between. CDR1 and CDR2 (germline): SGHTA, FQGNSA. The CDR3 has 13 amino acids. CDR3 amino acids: CASSLREGNTIYF. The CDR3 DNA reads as TGTGCCAGCAGCTTACGGGAGGGAAACACCATATATTTT. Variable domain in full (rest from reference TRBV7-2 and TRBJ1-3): GAGVSQSPSNKVTEKGKDVELRCDPISGHTALYWYRQSLGQGLEFLIYFQGNSAPDKSGLPSDRFSAERTGGSVSTLTIQRTQQEDSAVYLCASSLREGNTIYFGEGSWLTVV.

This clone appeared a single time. CDR3 region: CASSREDRDAFF. The CDR3 nucleotides are TGCGCCAGCAGCCGAGAAGACAGGGACGCTTTCTTT. The chain links TRBV4-3 to TRBJ1-1; 7 bases align to TRBD1. J lost 11 bases, V lost 4 bases, and 7 bases had no gene match. Looked up from germline, CDR1 is LGHNA and CDR2 is YSLEER. The CDR3 covers 12 residues.

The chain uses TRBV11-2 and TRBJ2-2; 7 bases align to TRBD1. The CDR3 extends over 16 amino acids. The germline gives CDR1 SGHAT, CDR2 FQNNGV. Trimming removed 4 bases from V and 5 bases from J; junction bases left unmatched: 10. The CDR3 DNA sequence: TGTGCCAGCAGCTCCCCCCGACAGGGAGTAACCGGGGAGCTGTTTTTT. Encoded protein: CASSSPRQGVTGELFF.

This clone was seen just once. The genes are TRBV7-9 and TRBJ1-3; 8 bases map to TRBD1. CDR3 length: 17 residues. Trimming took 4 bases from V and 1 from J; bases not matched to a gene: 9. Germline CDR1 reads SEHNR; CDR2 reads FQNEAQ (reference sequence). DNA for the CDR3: TGTGCCAGCAGCTCGAGAGACCGGACAGGGTCTGGAAACACCATATATTTT. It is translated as CASSSRDRTGSGNTIYF.

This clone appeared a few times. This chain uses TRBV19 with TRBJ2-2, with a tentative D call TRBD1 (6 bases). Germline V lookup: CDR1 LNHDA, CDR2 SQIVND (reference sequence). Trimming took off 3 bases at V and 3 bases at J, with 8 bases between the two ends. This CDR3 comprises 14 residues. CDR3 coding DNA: TGTGCCAGTAGTATTGGACAGCACACCGGGGAGCTGTTTTTT. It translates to CASSIGQHTGELFF.

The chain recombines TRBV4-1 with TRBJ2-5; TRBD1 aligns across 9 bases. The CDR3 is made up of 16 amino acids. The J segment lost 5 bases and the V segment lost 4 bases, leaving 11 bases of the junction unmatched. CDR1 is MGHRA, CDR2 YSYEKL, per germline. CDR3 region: CASSRFGQGNRETQYF. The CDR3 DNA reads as TGCGCCAGCAGCCGCTTCGGACAGGGGAACAGGGAGACCCAGTACTTC.

The CDR3 region is CASSPQAGGLITDTQYF. CDR3 nucleotide sequence: TGTGCCAGCAGCCCACAGGCAGGGGGCCTTATCACAGATACGCAGTATTTT. The gene calls are TRBV13 and TRBJ2-3; 8 bases line up with TRBD1. Germline trimming cut 5 bases from V and 2 bases from J; bases unmatched to any gene: 12. The CDR3 loop spans 17 amino acids. Germline CDR1 PRHDT, CDR2 FYEKMQ (reference sequence). The full variable domain, rest sourced from reference TRBV13 and TRBJ2-3, is AAGVIQSPRHLIKEKRETATLKCYPIPRHDTVYWYQQGPGQDPQFLISFYEKMQSDKGSIPDRFSAQQFSDYHSELNMSSLELGDSALYFCASSPQAGGLITDTQYFGPGTRLTVL.

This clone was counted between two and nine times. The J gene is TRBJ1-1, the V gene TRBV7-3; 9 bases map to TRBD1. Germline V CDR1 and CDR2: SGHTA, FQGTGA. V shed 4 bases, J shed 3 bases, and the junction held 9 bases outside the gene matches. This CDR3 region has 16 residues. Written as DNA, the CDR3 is TGTGCCAGCAGCTCCGGGACAGGGCTTAAGGACACTGAAGCTTTCTTT. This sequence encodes CASSSGTGLKDTEAFF.

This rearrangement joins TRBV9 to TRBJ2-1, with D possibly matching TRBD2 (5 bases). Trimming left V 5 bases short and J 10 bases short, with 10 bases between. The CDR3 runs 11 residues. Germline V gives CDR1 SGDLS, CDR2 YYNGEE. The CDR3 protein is CASRKGGEQFF. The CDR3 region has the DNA TGTGCCAGCAGAAAGGGCGGGGAGCAGTTCTTC.

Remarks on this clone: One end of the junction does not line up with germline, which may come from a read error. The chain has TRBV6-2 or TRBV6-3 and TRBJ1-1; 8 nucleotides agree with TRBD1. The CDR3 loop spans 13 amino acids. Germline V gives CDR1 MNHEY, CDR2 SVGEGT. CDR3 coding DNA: TGTGCCAGCAGATACTGGACAGGGCCTGAAGCTTTCTTT. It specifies CASRYWTGPEAFF.

In nucleotides, the CDR3 is TGTGCCAGCAGTTACATACGCGGGGGACCACTTTTTTACTATGGCTACACCTTC. Translation: CASSYIRGGPLFYYGYTF. The chain uses TRBV6-2 or TRBV6-3 and TRBJ1-2; D possibly corresponds to TRBD1 (5 bases). CDR3 length: 18 residues. Trimming left V 2 bases short and J 3 bases short, with 22 bases between. The germline gives CDR1 MNHEY, CDR2 SVGEGT.